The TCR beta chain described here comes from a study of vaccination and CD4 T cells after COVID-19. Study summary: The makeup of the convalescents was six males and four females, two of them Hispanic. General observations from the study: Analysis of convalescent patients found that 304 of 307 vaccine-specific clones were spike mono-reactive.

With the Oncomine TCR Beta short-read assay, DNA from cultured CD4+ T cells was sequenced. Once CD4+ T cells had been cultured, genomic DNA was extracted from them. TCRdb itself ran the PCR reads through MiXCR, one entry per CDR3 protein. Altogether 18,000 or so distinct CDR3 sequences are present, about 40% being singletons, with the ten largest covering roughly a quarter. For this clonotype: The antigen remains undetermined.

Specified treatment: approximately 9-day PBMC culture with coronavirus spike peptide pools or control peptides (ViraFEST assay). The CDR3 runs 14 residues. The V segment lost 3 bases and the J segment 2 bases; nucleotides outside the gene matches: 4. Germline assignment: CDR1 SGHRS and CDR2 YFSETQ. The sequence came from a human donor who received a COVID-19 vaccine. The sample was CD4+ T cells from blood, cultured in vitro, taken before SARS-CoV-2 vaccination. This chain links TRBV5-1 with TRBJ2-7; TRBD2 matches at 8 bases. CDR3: CASSSSGGTYEQYF. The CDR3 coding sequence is TGCGCCAGCAGCTCGAGCGGGGGTACCTACGAGCAGTACTTC.